Each of the 31 T cell receptor beta chains below was sequenced from the same sample in a study of blood T cell repertoires in COVID-19. Data came from immunoSEQ multiplex PCR; TCRdb stores just in-frame clones and leaves some out. Of 200,000 or so clones in the sample, 65% to 85% are singletons; the top ten hold roughly 17%. The sequenced sample was peripheral blood. Source of these receptors: a man aged 55 to 70 with active or convalescent COVID-19.

V and J are TRBV2 and TRBJ2-1; 8 bases align to TRBD2. The length of the CDR3 is 16 residues. The V gene end was trimmed by 3 bases and the J gene end by 4 bases; junction bases not matched to a gene: 8. Per the germline V gene, CDR1 is SNHLY and CDR2 is FYNNEI. The CDR3 is CASSDTGTSSYNEQFF. For the CDR3, the DNA is TGTGCCAGCAGTGACACCGGGACTAGTTCTTACAATGAGCAGTTCTTC.

The chain recombines TRBV4-3 with TRBJ2-3, with 8 bases identical to TRBD1. The ends lost 1 base at V and 5 bases at J; junction bases unmatched: 17. Germline V CDR1 and CDR2: LGHNA, YSLEER. This CDR3 contains 19 residues. This CDR3 reads CASSQGPRTGTNIRDTQYF. CDR3 nucleotides: TGCGCCAGCAGCCAAGGTCCCCGGACAGGGACCAACATAAGAGATACGCAGTATTTT.

V usage is TRBV6-6 and J usage is TRBJ1-5; the match to TRBD1 covers 8 bases. CDR1 and CDR2 from the germline V gene are MNHNY and SVGAGI (reference sequence). The CDR3 extends over 15 amino acids. Losses at the gene ends were 6 bases for V and 4 bases for J; bases not matched to a gene: 8. CDR3 sequence: CASRSQGGRNQPQHF. For the CDR3, the DNA is TGTGCCAGCAGGTCACAGGGGGGACGGAATCAGCCCCAGCATTTT.

With respect to this clone: The sample carries other DNA sequences with the same CDR3. This chain joins TRBV7-2 and TRBJ2-7; 10 bases align to TRBD2. The CDR3 contains 14 residues. Per germline, CDR1 SGHTA and CDR2 FQGNSA. J was trimmed by 3 bases and V by 1 base; bases with no gene match: 0. In DNA, the CDR3 is TGTGCCAGCAGCTTAGGACTAGCGGGCTACGAGCAGTACTTC. Protein: CASSLGLAGYEQYF.

This clone was picked up a small number of times. The chain links TRBV3-1 (or the pseudogene TRBV3-2) to TRBJ2-6; D possibly corresponds to TRBD2 (5 bases). The germline gives CDR1 LGHDT, CDR2 YNNKEL (reference sequence). The V end was cut by 1 base, the J end by 6 bases, with 7 bases between. CDR3 length equals 14 residues. The chain's CDR3 is CASSQAREANVLTF. In nucleotides, the CDR3 is TGTGCCAGCAGCCAAGCGAGGGAGGCCAACGTCCTGACTTTC.

The table lists this clone with a count of one. The chain combines TRBV4-1 with TRBJ1-1; 9 bases fit TRBD1. CDR3 length: 14 residues. V was clipped by 4 bases and J by 5 bases; unmatched bases: 5. Germline V lookup: CDR1 MGHRA, CDR2 YSYEKL. CDR3 in DNA: TGCGCCAGCAGCCCGACAGGGGGATGGACTGAAGCTTTCTTT. This sequence encodes CASSPTGGWTEAFF.

The chain recombines TRBV28 with TRBJ2-7; 10 nucleotides line up with TRBD2. This CDR3 spans 14 amino acids. V was clipped by 8 bases and J by 3 bases; unmatched bases: 7. Looked up from germline, CDR1 is MDHEN and CDR2 is SYDVKM. The CDR3 DNA is TGTGCCAGCTATCCTAGCGGGGGCTTCTACGAGCAGTACTTC. Amino acid sequence: CASYPSGGFYEQYF.

This sequence joins TRBV11-2 and TRBJ2-1; possibly TRBD2 for D (6 bases). Between the trimmed V and J ends, which lost 8 bases and 1 base, there was a span of 9 bases. This CDR3 spans 13 amino acids. Germline V gene data show CDR1 as SGHAT and CDR2 as FQNNGV. CDR3 coding DNA: TGTGCCAGCTTAGCGGTTTCCTACAATGAGCAGTTCTTC. It encodes CASLAVSYNEQFF.

V is TRBV5-1 and J is TRBJ1-2, with 10 bases lining up with TRBD1. V was pared by 4 bases and J by 6 bases, with 6 bases of the junction left unmatched. The CDR3 length is 14 residues. Germline V gene data show CDR1 as SGHRS and CDR2 as YFSETQ. This CDR3 reads CASSPDRGDDGYTF. CDR3 nucleotide sequence: TGCGCCAGCAGCCCGGACAGGGGGGATGATGGCTACACCTTC.

The chain has TRBV28 and TRBJ2-1; TRBD1 matches at 10 bases. The CDR3 covers 16 residues. Trimming removed 5 bases from V and 10 bases from J; junction bases left unmatched: 14. Germline V gene data show CDR1 as MDHEN and CDR2 as SYDVKM. CDR3 sequence (DNA): TGTGCCAGCAGTCGCCGCGTAGGGACAGGGGACAGCGAGCAGTTCTTC. Translated: CASSRRVGTGDSEQFF. Looking up the rest from reference TRBV28 and TRBJ2-1 gives the full variable domain: DVKVTQSSRYLVKRTGEKVFLECVQDMDHENMFWYRQDPGLGLRLIYFSYDVKMKEKGDIPEGYSVSREKKERFSLILESASTNQTSMYLCASSRRVGTGDSEQFFGPGTRLTVL.

The chain joins TRBV9 to TRBJ2-3; weak D call: TRBD2 (5 bases). V lost 0 bases and J lost 4, with 15 bases in between. The germline V gene has CDR1 SGDLS and CDR2 YYNGEE. This CDR3 is built from 16 residues. The CDR3 DNA sequence: TGTGCCAGCAGCGTAGCGACACTAGGAAACGCAGATACGCAGTATTTT. Residues: CASSVATLGNADTQYF. The full variable domain, its missing parts supplied by reference TRBV9 and TRBJ2-3, is DSGVTQTPKHLITATGQRVTLRCSPRSGDLSVYWYQQSLDQGLQFLIQYYNGEERAKGNILERFSAQQFPDLHSELNLSSLELGDSALYFCASSVATLGNADTQYFGPGTRLTVL.

This chain links TRBV4-3 with TRBJ2-1; D call uncertain. Germline CDR1 and CDR2: LGHNA and YSLEER. V was cut by 0 bases and J by 8 bases, with 8 bases left in between. The length of the CDR3 is 13 residues. CDR3 region: CASSQDRVHEQFF. The CDR3 DNA is TGCGCCAGCAGCCAAGATCGGGTCCATGAGCAGTTCTTC.

The DNA for the CDR3 is TGTGCCAGCAGCCACGGACTAGCGGGAGTTGCTGAGCAGTTCTTC. Its protein is CASSHGLAGVAEQFF. The chain employs TRBV3-1 (or the pseudogene TRBV3-2) and TRBJ2-1; 13 bases align to TRBD2. This CDR3 region has 15 residues. Germline values: CDR1 LGHDT, CDR2 YNNKEL (reference sequence). V was clipped by 3 bases and J by 9 bases; unmatched bases: 5.

The genes are TRBV12-5 and TRBJ1-1, with 8 bases lining up with TRBD1. The CDR3 sequence is 15 residues long. The V gene's germline CDR1 is LGHNT and CDR2 FRNRAP. The J segment lost 1 base and the V segment lost 5 bases, leaving 6 bases of the junction unmatched. In DNA, the CDR3 is TGTGCTAGTGGTCGACGGGGACAGGCGAACACTGAAGCTTTCTTT. It is translated as CASGRRGQANTEAFF.

This clone is categorized as medium-sized. CDR3: CASSYGGMNTEAFF. CDR3 bases: TGTGCCAGCAGTTACGGGGGCATGAACACTGAAGCTTTCTTT. The chain carries TRBV6-5 and TRBJ1-1, with D possibly matching TRBD1 (6 bases). This CDR3 is 14 amino acids long. Germline lookup yields CDR1 MNHEY and CDR2 SVGAGI. V was pared by 2 bases and J by 0 bases, with 7 bases between.

This clone was seen only a few times. This chain joins TRBV29-1 and TRBJ1-2, with 7 bases identical to TRBD1. The CDR3 is 14 amino acids. V shed 6 bases and J 1 base; nucleotides not matched to a gene: 8. From germline, CDR1 is SQVTM and CDR2 ANQGSEA. CDR3 amino acids: CSVSLTGLNYGYTF. In nucleotides, the CDR3 is TGCAGCGTCTCACTGACAGGGCTTAACTATGGCTACACCTTC.

This rearrangement joins TRBV5-4 to TRBJ1-3, with D tentatively TRBD1 (5 bases). CDR3 length: 14 amino acids. CDR1 and CDR2 from the germline V gene are SGHNT and YYREEE (reference sequence). The ends were cut back, 7 bases at V and 1 base at J, with 12 bases in the middle. The CDR3 coding sequence is TGTGCCAGCTCGACCCAGGGATCTGGAAACACCATATATTTT. It encodes CASSTQGSGNTIYF. The complete variable domain, with remaining parts taken from reference TRBV5-4 and TRBJ1-3, reads ETGVTQSPTHLIKTRGQQVTLRCSSQSGHNTVSWYQQALGQGPQFIFQYYREEENGRGNFPPRFSGLQFPNYSSELNVNALELDDSALYLCASSTQGSGNTIYFGEGSWLTVV.

This rearrangement joins TRBV5-1 to TRBJ2-3; 10 bases align to TRBD2. The CDR3 totals 18 residues. CDR1 is SGHRS and CDR2 is YFSETQ in the germline V gene. J was trimmed by 4 bases and V by 3 bases; bases with no gene match: 14. As DNA, the CDR3 is TGCGCCAGCAGCTCGGGGCTAGCGGGAGCCTTAATAGCAGATACGCAGTATTTT. Residues: CASSSGLAGALIADTQYF.

The J gene is TRBJ1-6, the V gene TRBV7-9; 7 nucleotides line up with TRBD1. The CDR3 has 15 residues. Trimming at V came to 5 bases and at J to 4 bases, leaving 5 bases not matched to a gene. Per the germline V gene, CDR1 is SEHNR and CDR2 is FQNEAQ (reference sequence). CDR3 sequence reads: CASSHNRGYNSPLHF. The CDR3 DNA reads as TGTGCCAGCAGCCATAACAGGGGTTATAATTCACCCCTCCACTTT. Based on the CDR3 plus reference TRBV7-9 and TRBJ1-6, the full variable domain is DTGVSQNPRHKITKRGQNVTFRCDPISEHNRLYWYRQTLGQGPEFLTYFQNEAQLEKSRLLSDRFSAERPKGSFSTLEIQRTEQGDSAMYLCASSHNRGYNSPLHFGNGTRLTVT.

The chain's CDR3 is CAISVQREDEQYF. The CDR3 bases are TGTGCCATCAGTGTCCAGAGGGAGGACGAGCAGTACTTC. This chain joins TRBV10-3 and TRBJ2-7; weak D call: TRBD2 (6 bases). Germline CDR1 is ENHRY and CDR2 is SYGVKD. Trimming stripped 4 bases from V and 5 bases from J, with 12 bases between. The CDR3 runs 13 residues.

The chain's CDR3 is CASLRQILMNTEAFF. CDR3 nucleotide sequence: TGTGCCAGCCTGAGACAGATCCTTATGAACACTGAAGCTTTCTTT. V is TRBV2 and J is TRBJ1-1; D might be TRBD1 (5 bases). CDR1 is SNHLY, CDR2 FYNNEI, per germline. The V gene lost 8 bases and the J gene lost 0 bases, with 16 bases spanning the gap. This CDR3 has 15 amino acids.

This chain links TRBV28 with TRBJ2-7, with 11 positions matching TRBD1. Trimming took 6 bases from V and 6 from J; bases not matched to a gene: 7. This CDR3 has 14 amino acids. Germline-derived CDR1 and CDR2 are MDHEN and SYDVKM. The CDR3 region is CASSAPGTGGEQYF. In DNA form, the CDR3 reads TGTGCCAGCAGCGCTCCCGGGACAGGGGGCGAGCAGTACTTC.

This chain uses TRBV2 with TRBJ2-3, with 11 bases aligning to TRBD1. Trimming removed 6 bases from V and 4 bases from J; junction bases left unmatched: 6. Germline CDR1 and CDR2: SNHLY and FYNNEI. The CDR3 runs to 15 residues. The CDR3 protein is CASRPGQGVADTQYF. The CDR3 nucleotides read TGTGCCAGCAGACCGGGACAGGGGGTTGCAGATACGCAGTATTTT.

The chain is built from TRBV28 and TRBJ1-2; no reliable D call. The CDR3 totals 10 residues. Germline CDR1 and CDR2: MDHEN and SYDVKM. The CDR3, as DNA: TGTGTTTCCGGCGGCTATGGCTACACCTTC. It codes for CVSGGYGYTF.

The chain links TRBV6-6 to TRBJ2-7, with unresolved D. Germline CDR1 and CDR2: MNHNY and SVGAGI (reference sequence). V lost 0 bases and J 6 bases, leaving 9 bases between the germline ends. CDR3 size: 13 residues. CDR3 protein: CASSYSLRGEQYF. The DNA of the CDR3 is TGTGCCAGCAGTTACTCGCTCAGAGGCGAGCAGTACTTC.

This clone was counted once. The V call is TRBV4-1, the J call TRBJ2-2, with D possibly being TRBD2 (5 bases). Germline values: CDR1 MGHRA, CDR2 YSYEKL. Trimming took 3 bases from V and 6 from J, leaving 17 bases between them. The CDR3 sequence is 16 residues long. The CDR3, as DNA: TGCGCCAGCAGCCAGCTCTTCGCCGGGCGGGCCGGGGAGCTGTTTTTT. Amino acids: CASSQLFAGRAGELFF.

The V call is TRBV11-3, the J call TRBJ2-1, with 7 positions matching TRBD2. V lost 5 bases to trimming and J lost 4 bases; unmatched junction nucleotides: 8. This CDR3 spans 15 amino acids. CDR1 is SGHNT, CDR2 YENEEA, per germline. CDR3 in DNA: TGTGCCAGCAGCCCGAAGTGGGGGGGTTACAATGAGCAGTTCTTC. It is translated as CASSPKWGGYNEQFF.

The chain employs TRBV7-2 and TRBJ2-5; 7 bases agree with TRBD2. Germline CDR1 is SGHTA and CDR2 is FQGNSA. CDR3 size: 15 residues. V lost 2 bases, J lost 4 bases, and 7 bases stayed unmatched. The chain's CDR3 is CASSLSGTGVETQYF. The CDR3 nucleotides read TGTGCCAGCAGCTTAAGCGGGACTGGGGTAGAGACCCAGTACTTC.

V usage is TRBV7-2 and J usage is TRBJ2-5; a possible D gene is TRBD2 (5 bases). There are 16 residues in the CDR3. CDR1 SGHTA and CDR2 FQGNSA come from the germline V gene. V was trimmed by 5 bases and J by 3 bases, leaving 19 bases between them. CDR3 DNA sequence: TGTGCCAGCAGCCCTTCAGGAGGCGCCACAAAAGAGACCCAGTACTTC. Its translation: CASSPSGGATKETQYF.

V usage is TRBV4-3 and J usage is TRBJ1-4, with D perhaps TRBD1 (5 bases). With 1 base removed from V and 7 bases from J, the gap between germline ends came to 16 bases. The CDR3 sequence is 16 residues long. Germline CDR1 and CDR2: LGHNA and YSLEER. The CDR3 DNA reads as TGCGCCAGCAGCCAAGGAGGTGGGGGGGTTAGTGAAAAACTGTTTTTT. Its translation: CASSQGGGGVSEKLFF.

This clone was detected only a few times. The chain links TRBV6-1 to TRBJ1-1; D perhaps matches TRBD1 (6 bases). This CDR3 spans 14 amino acids. Germline CDR1 and CDR2: MNHNS and SASEGT. V was trimmed by 3 bases and J by 3 bases, leaving 11 bases between them. The CDR3 loop is CASSDQGTYTEAFF. The CDR3 nucleotides are TGTGCCAGCAGTGACCAAGGGACATACACTGAAGCTTTCTTT.